The rows below give T cell receptor beta chains drawn from one sample of a study of shared clonotypes between healthy human individuals. Here immunoSEQ multiplex PCR was the method, and the copy in TCRdb shows in-frame clones only, minus some. The table has approximately 2,000,000 clones, roughly 92% seen once. The sequencing sample was made of naive CD4+ T cells from PBMCs. The receptors come from a man aged 18-30 years in good health. Some clones in this sample may be carry-over from other donors' samples. The CDR3 runs from the conserved cysteine through the conserved F or W. A D gene is named only where the DNA matches it firmly. A clone size is listed for some rows: how often the clone was seen (once, few, many), or a class if it is expanded.

v_call: TRBV30
j_call: TRBJ2-3
d_call: TRBD2
clone_size: .
cdr3_aa: CAWRSGGTRDTQYF
cdr3_nt: TGTGCCTGGAGATCGGGGGGGACAAGGGATACGCAGTATTTT

v_call: TRBV4-1
j_call: TRBJ2-3
d_call: .
clone_size: .
cdr3_aa: CASSHLGGSTDTQYF
cdr3_nt: TGCGCCAGCAGCCACCTCGGGGGTAGCACAGATACGCAGTATTTT

v_call: TRBV7-7
j_call: TRBJ2-5
d_call: TRBD2
clone_size: .
cdr3_aa: CASSSGGGLAETQYF
cdr3_nt: TGTGCCAGCAGCTCAGGTGGGGGACTAGCAGAGACCCAGTACTTC

v_call: TRBV11-3
j_call: TRBJ2-5
d_call: TRBD2
clone_size: .
cdr3_aa: CASSTGTSGQETQYF
cdr3_nt: TGTGCCAGCAGCACAGGGACTAGCGGCCAAGAGACCCAGTACTTC

v_call: TRBV6-4
j_call: TRBJ1-2
d_call: .
clone_size: few
cdr3_aa: CASSGPPDGYTF
cdr3_nt: TGTGCCAGCAGCGGGCCCCCCGACGGCTACACCTTC

v_call: TRBV30
j_call: TRBJ2-7
d_call: TRBD1
clone_size: .
cdr3_aa: CAWSYGQGLSEQYF
cdr3_nt: TGTGCCTGGAGTTACGGACAGGGTTTAAGCGAGCAGTACTTC

v_call: TRBV7-9
j_call: TRBJ2-7
d_call: .
clone_size: .
cdr3_aa: CAGGSGVREQYF
cdr3_nt: TGTGCCGGCGGCTCGGGGGTTCGAGAGCAGTACTTC

v_call: TRBV7-2
j_call: TRBJ1-1
d_call: .
clone_size: .
cdr3_aa: CASSSYVGGPEAFF
cdr3_nt: TGTGCCAGCAGCTCCTATGTTGGGGGACCTGAAGCTTTCTTT

v_call: TRBV25-1
j_call: TRBJ1-6
d_call: TRBD1
clone_size: once
cdr3_aa: CASSGSGGGNSPLHF
cdr3_nt: TGTGCCAGCAGTGGGTCAGGGGGCGGCAATTCACCCCTCCACTTT

v_call: TRBV5-8
j_call: TRBJ2-1
d_call: .
clone_size: .
cdr3_aa: CASTTLGLPSYNEQFF
cdr3_nt: TGTGCCAGCACCACCCTGGGACTTCCCTCCTACAATGAGCAGTTCTTC

v_call: TRBV18
j_call: TRBJ1-2
d_call: TRBD1
clone_size: .
cdr3_aa: CASSPGQGDKFDGYTF
cdr3_nt: TGTGCCAGCTCTCCGGGACAGGGGGATAAGTTTGATGGCTACACCTTC

v_call: TRBV7-7
j_call: TRBJ2-1
d_call: TRBD2
clone_size: .
cdr3_aa: CASSLKREGNNEQFF
cdr3_nt: TGTGCCAGCAGCTTAAAGCGGGAGGGAAACAATGAGCAGTTCTTC

v_call: TRBV19
j_call: TRBJ1-2
d_call: TRBD1
clone_size: .
cdr3_aa: CASFSGGVGMDGYTF
cdr3_nt: TGTGCCAGTTTTTCAGGGGGCGTAGGAATGGACGGCTACACCTTC

v_call: TRBV5-1
j_call: TRBJ2-2
d_call: .
clone_size: .
cdr3_aa: CASSPFARAGGELFF
cdr3_nt: TGCGCCAGCAGCCCCTTCGCTCGGGCGGGCGGGGAGCTGTTTTTT

v_call: TRBV19
j_call: TRBJ1-1
d_call: .
clone_size: few
cdr3_aa: CASLYLGGDLGSAFF
cdr3_nt: TGTGCCAGTCTCTATTTGGGAGGAGACCTGGGTTCAGCTTTCTTT

v_call: TRBV6-5
j_call: TRBJ1-5
d_call: TRBD1
clone_size: .
cdr3_aa: CASSWDRNQPQHF
cdr3_nt: TGTGCCAGCAGTTGGGACAGAAATCAGCCCCAGCATTTT

v_call: TRBV2
j_call: TRBJ2-3
d_call: .
clone_size: .
cdr3_aa: CASSDERGNTDTQYF
cdr3_nt: TGTGCCAGCAGTGATGAACGGGGGAACACAGATACGCAGTATTTT

v_call: TRBV21-1
j_call: TRBJ2-7
d_call: .
clone_size: .
cdr3_aa: CASSKRDRYSYEQYF
cdr3_nt: TGTGCCAGCAGCAAAAGGGACAGGTACTCCTACGAGCAGTACTTC

v_call: TRBV5-1
j_call: TRBJ2-3
d_call: TRBD1
clone_size: .
cdr3_aa: CASRLTGGADTQYF
cdr3_nt: TGCGCCAGCAGGTTAACAGGGGGCGCAGATACGCAGTATTTT

v_call: TRBV4-1
j_call: TRBJ1-4
d_call: .
clone_size: once
cdr3_aa: CASSPRHRLLGGIEKLFF
cdr3_nt: TGCGCCAGCAGCCCTAGACATAGACTCTTGGGAGGGATTGAAAAACTGTTTTTT

v_call: TRBV30
j_call: TRBJ2-5
d_call: .
clone_size: .
cdr3_aa: CAWSVDLSGTQYF
cdr3_nt: TGTGCCTGGAGTGTAGACCTCTCAGGGACCCAGTACTTC

v_call: TRBV19
j_call: TRBJ1-2
d_call: .
clone_size: .
cdr3_aa: CASSTTGTEGRYTF
cdr3_nt: TGTGCCAGTAGTACGACGGGGACGGAAGGTCGCTACACCTTC

v_call: TRBV19
j_call: TRBJ2-7
d_call: .
clone_size: .
cdr3_aa: CASRGGYEQYF
cdr3_nt: TGTGCCAGTAGAGGCGGTTACGAGCAGTACTTC

v_call: TRBV7-2
j_call: TRBJ2-3
d_call: .
clone_size: .
cdr3_aa: CASSVQGFTDTQYF
cdr3_nt: TGTGCCAGCAGCGTACAGGGTTTCACAGATACGCAGTATTTT

v_call: TRBV5-4
j_call: TRBJ2-3
d_call: .
clone_size: .
cdr3_aa: CASSLEVGGTDTQYF
cdr3_nt: TGTGCCAGCAGCTTGGAAGTAGGGGGCACAGATACGCAGTATTTT

v_call: TRBV7-2
j_call: TRBJ2-1
d_call: .
clone_size: .
cdr3_aa: CASSLALGANPSYNEQFF
cdr3_nt: TGTGCCAGCAGCTTAGCGTTGGGTGCTAACCCGTCCTACAATGAGCAGTTCTTC

v_call: TRBV4-3
j_call: TRBJ2-7
d_call: TRBD2
clone_size: once
cdr3_aa: CASSQEGGGEQYF
cdr3_nt: TGCGCCAGCAGCCAAGAGGGGGGGGGCGAGCAGTACTTC

v_call: TRBV19
j_call: TRBJ2-3
d_call: TRBD1
clone_size: .
cdr3_aa: CASSRQGADTQYF
cdr3_nt: TGTGCCAGTAGCAGACAGGGCGCAGATACGCAGTATTTT

v_call: TRBV5-1
j_call: TRBJ2-2
d_call: TRBD2
clone_size: .
cdr3_aa: CASRTSGRGTGELFF
cdr3_nt: TGCGCCAGCCGGACTAGCGGGAGAGGCACCGGGGAGCTGTTTTTT

v_call: TRBV5-6
j_call: TRBJ2-1
d_call: .
clone_size: .
cdr3_aa: CASSFRRAFYEQFF
cdr3_nt: TGTGCCAGCAGCTTTAGGAGGGCCTTCTATGAGCAGTTCTTC

v_call: TRBV5-1
j_call: TRBJ1-2
d_call: .
clone_size: once
cdr3_aa: CASSLGQGENGYTF
cdr3_nt: TGCGCCAGCAGCTTGGGGCAGGGCGAGAATGGCTACACCTTC

v_call: TRBV4-3
j_call: TRBJ1-1
d_call: .
clone_size: .
cdr3_aa: CASSQDLGKNTEAFF
cdr3_nt: TGCGCCAGCAGCCAAGATCTGGGTAAAAACACTGAAGCTTTCTTT

v_call: TRBV7-2
j_call: TRBJ2-1
d_call: .
clone_size: .
cdr3_aa: CASSPGGDEQFF
cdr3_nt: TGTGCCAGCAGCCCCGGTGGCGATGAGCAGTTCTTC

v_call: TRBV7-6
j_call: TRBJ2-1
d_call: .
clone_size: .
cdr3_aa: CASSKGLTVDEQFF
cdr3_nt: TGTGCCAGCAGCAAGGGCCTCACGGTGGATGAGCAGTTCTTC

v_call: TRBV5-1
j_call: TRBJ1-3
d_call: .
clone_size: once
cdr3_aa: CASSLDPKGTTGNTIYF
cdr3_nt: TGCGCCAGCAGCTTGGACCCTAAAGGGACAACTGGAAACACCATATATTTT

v_call: TRBV11-2
j_call: TRBJ2-4
d_call: .
clone_size: .
cdr3_aa: CASSPVTVLAKNIQYF
cdr3_nt: TGTGCCAGCAGCCCCGTTACAGTCTTAGCCAAAAACATTCAGTACTTC

v_call: TRBV7-3
j_call: TRBJ2-1
d_call: .
clone_size: .
cdr3_aa: CATSAGRPNEQFF
cdr3_nt: TGTGCCACCTCGGCGGGCAGGCCCAATGAGCAGTTCTTC

v_call: TRBV27
j_call: TRBJ1-3
d_call: .
clone_size: once
cdr3_aa: CASTGGNTIYF
cdr3_nt: TGTGCCAGCACGGGTGGAAACACCATATATTTT

v_call: TRBV9
j_call: TRBJ1-1
d_call: TRBD1
clone_size: .
cdr3_aa: CASSGGQGDTEAFF
cdr3_nt: TGTGCCAGCAGCGGCGGACAGGGGGACACTGAAGCTTTCTTT

v_call: TRBV11-3
j_call: TRBJ1-5
d_call: .
clone_size: .
cdr3_aa: CASSQDTSNQPQHF
cdr3_nt: TGTGCCAGCAGCCAAGACACAAGCAATCAGCCCCAGCATTTT

v_call: TRBV5-4
j_call: TRBJ2-2
d_call: .
clone_size: .
cdr3_aa: CASSLDRWELFF
cdr3_nt: TGTGCCAGCAGCTTGGACCGTTGGGAGCTGTTTTTT

v_call: TRBV5-1
j_call: TRBJ2-5
d_call: .
clone_size: .
cdr3_aa: CASSNAMDQETQYF
cdr3_nt: TGCGCCAGCAGCAACGCTATGGACCAAGAGACCCAGTACTTC

v_call: TRBV20-1
j_call: TRBJ1-2
d_call: .
clone_size: .
cdr3_aa: CSARDQAGYTF
cdr3_nt: TGCAGTGCTAGAGACCAGGCGGGCTACACCTTC

v_call: TRBV5-1
j_call: TRBJ1-1
d_call: .
clone_size: .
cdr3_aa: CASSLSRGNTEAFF
cdr3_nt: TGCGCCAGCAGCTTGAGCAGGGGTAACACTGAAGCTTTCTTT

v_call: TRBV15
j_call: TRBJ2-2
d_call: .
clone_size: .
cdr3_aa: CATSRVSLDTGELFF
cdr3_nt: TGTGCCACCAGCAGAGTTTCACTCGACACCGGGGAGCTGTTTTTT

v_call: TRBV7-9
j_call: TRBJ1-2
d_call: .
clone_size: .
cdr3_aa: CASSLSDRSYGYTF
cdr3_nt: TGTGCCAGCAGCTTAAGCGACAGAAGCTATGGCTACACCTTC

v_call: TRBV9
j_call: TRBJ2-1
d_call: TRBD2
clone_size: .
cdr3_aa: CASSVATGRERGNEQFF
cdr3_nt: TGTGCCAGCAGCGTAGCTACGGGGCGGGAGCGAGGAAATGAGCAGTTCTTC

v_call: TRBV27
j_call: TRBJ1-2
d_call: .
clone_size: .
cdr3_aa: CASSFHSGAAEGYTF
cdr3_nt: TGTGCCAGCAGTTTCCATTCAGGGGCCGCCGAGGGCTACACCTTC

v_call: TRBV28
j_call: TRBJ2-1
d_call: .
clone_size: .
cdr3_aa: CASENYRFTEAFF
cdr3_nt: TGTGCCAGCGAGAACTACAGGTTTACGGAGGCGTTCTTC

v_call: TRBV20-1
j_call: TRBJ2-1
d_call: .
clone_size: .
cdr3_aa: CSATPSAEQFF
cdr3_nt: TGCAGTGCTACCCCTAGCGCCGAGCAGTTCTTC

v_call: TRBV9
j_call: TRBJ1-5
d_call: .
clone_size: few
cdr3_aa: CASSRGGGQPQHF
cdr3_nt: TGTGCCAGCAGCCGCGGGGGGGGTCAGCCCCAGCATTTT

v_call: TRBV5-4
j_call: TRBJ2-7
d_call: TRBD1
clone_size: once
cdr3_aa: CASSLDRGEQYF
cdr3_nt: TGTGCCAGCAGCTTAGACAGGGGCGAGCAGTACTTC

v_call: TRBV12-5
j_call: TRBJ2-1
d_call: .
clone_size: .
cdr3_aa: CASGLRREEQFF
cdr3_nt: TGTGCTAGTGGTTTGAGGCGTGAAGAGCAGTTCTTC

v_call: TRBV2
j_call: TRBJ2-5
d_call: TRBD2
clone_size: .
cdr3_aa: CASSLLWEGETQYF
cdr3_nt: TGTGCCAGCAGTCTCCTATGGGAGGGAGAGACCCAGTACTTC